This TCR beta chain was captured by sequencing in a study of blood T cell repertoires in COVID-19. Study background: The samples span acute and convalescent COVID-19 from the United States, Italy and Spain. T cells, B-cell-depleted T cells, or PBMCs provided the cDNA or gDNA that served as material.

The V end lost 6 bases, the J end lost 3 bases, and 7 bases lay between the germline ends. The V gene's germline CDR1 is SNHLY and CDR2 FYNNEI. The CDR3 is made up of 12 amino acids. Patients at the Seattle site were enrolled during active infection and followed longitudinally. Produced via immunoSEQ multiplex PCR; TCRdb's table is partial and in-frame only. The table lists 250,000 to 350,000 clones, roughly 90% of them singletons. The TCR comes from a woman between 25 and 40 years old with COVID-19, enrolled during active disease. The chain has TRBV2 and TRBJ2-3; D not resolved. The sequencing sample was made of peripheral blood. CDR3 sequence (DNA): TGTGCCAGCAGCCGTCGTACAGATACGCAGTATTTT. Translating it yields CASSRRTDTQYF.